This T cell receptor beta chain is drawn from a study of blood T cells in healthy people across ages. Through a sample-barcoded 5' primer and a J-beta primer mix, a second PCR was run for about 6 to 11 cycles. TCRdb passed the 5' RACE reads through MiXCR, listing each CDR3 protein once. The data show about 680,000 distinct CDR3 sequences, roughly 50% seen once. Germline V gene lookup returns CDR1 SNHLY and CDR2 FYNNEI. This CDR3 region has 14 residues. V gave up 6 bases and J gave up 8 bases, with 14 bases separating them. This clonotype came up a few times. The sample consisted of blood. The chain uses TRBV2 and TRBJ1-6, with a weak D call TRBD1 (5 bases). The sequence derives from a woman aged 60-75 years in good health. The CDR3 bases are TGTGCCAGCAGCACTGGGGCGAAGGATTCACCCCTCCACTTT. It translates to CASSTGAKDSPLHF. Based on the CDR3 plus reference TRBV2 and TRBJ1-6, the full variable domain is EPEVTQTPSHQVTQMGQEVILRCVPISNHLYFYWYRQILGQKVEFLVSFYNNEISEKSEIFDDQFSVERPDGSNFTLKIRSTKLEDSAMYFCASSTGAKDSPLHFGNGTRLTVT.